This T cell receptor beta chain was identified in a study of blood T cell repertoires in COVID-19. Profiling relied on immunoSEQ multiplex PCR, and the TCRdb table lists in-frame clones only, not all of them. Of approximately 150,000 clones listed, approximately 82% are singletons. The V and J ends lost 9 bases and 1 base respectively, with 18 bases between them. The CDR3 is 15 residues long. CDR1 KGHDR and CDR2 SFDVKD come from the germline V gene. The chain links TRBV24-1 to TRBJ2-7; D might be TRBD1 (5 bases). This clonotype was sampled from a man in his fifties or sixties who had recovered from COVID-19. The sequencing sample was made of PBMCs or T cells enriched from blood (not recorded which). For the CDR3, the DNA is TGTGCCACCCAGACTTCCAGGGTTGGGTCCTACGAGCAGTACTTC. Its translation: CATQTSRVGSYEQYF.